This T cell receptor (beta chain) was identified during a study of technical replicates of blood from a few donors. The table came from immunoSEQ multiplex PCR; TCRdb's copy has only in-frame clones and leaves some out. The table lists 100,000 or so clones, about 94% of them singletons, with about 0.25% in the top ten. CDR1 is SGHTS, CDR2 YDEGEE, per germline. The CDR3 runs to 16 residues. Trimming pared 4 bases from V and 1 base from J, leaving 17 bases between. The V gene is TRBV5-8, the J gene TRBJ1-1; D uncertain. The clonotype was recovered from a human donor in good health. The sequenced sample consisted of T cells isolated from PBMCs. The CDR3 DNA is TGTGCCAGCAGCCCACTAGCTTCGGGAGAGAACACTGAAGCTTTCTTT. Translating gives CASSPLASGENTEAFF.